The 3 T cell receptor beta chains listed next were all sequenced from one sample in a study of blood T cell repertoires in COVID-19. Repertoires were generated with immunoSEQ multiplex PCR, while TCRdb's copy carries only in-frame clones and drops some. The table has about 280,000 clones, approximately 91% seen once. The sequenced sample was peripheral blood. These receptors were taken from a woman in her thirties or forties who had recovered from COVID-19.

This sequence joins TRBV18 and TRBJ1-1, with 7 bases that match TRBD1. The CDR3 spans 16 residues. V dropped 5 bases and J dropped 1; count of bases not matched to a gene: 10. The germline V gene encodes CDR1 KGHSH and CDR2 LQKENI. CDR3 DNA sequence: TGTGCCAGCTCAGAACAACACAGGGGTCGGAACACTGAAGCTTTCTTT. This gives the protein CASSEQHRGRNTEAFF.

This clone appeared once. The chain joins TRBV5-1 to TRBJ1-5, with D perhaps matching TRBD1 (6 bases). Trimming cost V 3 bases and J 4 bases, with 11 bases left between them. From germline, CDR1 is SGHRS and CDR2 YFSETQ. The CDR3 contains 14 residues. CDR3 bases: TGCGCCAGCAGCTCAGGGGATCGGAATCAGCCCCAGCATTTT. This translates into CASSSGDRNQPQHF.

Only one count was recorded for this clone. This chain joins TRBV9 and TRBJ2-3; 12 bases are shared with TRBD2. This CDR3 is 16 amino acids long. Germline V lookup: CDR1 SGDLS, CDR2 YYNGEE. Losses at the gene ends were 0 bases for V and 5 bases for J; bases not matched to a gene: 4. The CDR3 bases are TGTGCCAGCAGCGTAGGTGAGGGACTAGCGGGAGATACGCAGTATTTT. Amino acids: CASSVGEGLAGDTQYF.